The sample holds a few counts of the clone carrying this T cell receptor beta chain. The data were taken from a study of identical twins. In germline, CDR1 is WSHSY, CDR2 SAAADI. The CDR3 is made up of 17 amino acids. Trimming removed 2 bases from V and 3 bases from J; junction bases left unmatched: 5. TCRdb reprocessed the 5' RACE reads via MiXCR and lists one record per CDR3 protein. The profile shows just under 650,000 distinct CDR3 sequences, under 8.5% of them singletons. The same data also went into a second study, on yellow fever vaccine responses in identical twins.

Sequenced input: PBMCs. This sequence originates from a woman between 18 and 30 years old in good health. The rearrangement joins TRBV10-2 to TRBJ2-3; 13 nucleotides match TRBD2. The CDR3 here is CASSEPWTSGGTDTQYF. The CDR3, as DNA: TGCGCCAGCAGTGAGCCCTGGACTAGCGGGGGAACAGATACGCAGTATTTT.